A selection of T cell receptor beta chains follows, all from one sample in a study of cytomegalovirus exposure and HLA in healthy donors. This table comes from immunoSEQ multiplex PCR, and its TCRdb copy is limited to in-frame clones, with some not included. The sample has over 85,000 clones; roughly 78% are singletons. The sequencing sample was made of PBMCs. The receptors derive from a woman aged 30 to 39 in good health and CMV-seronegative. The CDR3 runs from the conserved cysteine through the conserved F or W. Fields, in order: D gene, clone size, J gene, V gene, CDR3 DNA, CDR3 protein. D genes are given only for firm matches. For some rows the clone size is stated as once, few or many, or as a class when expanded; others skip it.

-,-,TRBJ1-5,TRBV21-1,TGTGCCAGCAGCAAAGAGGTGGCGGCCCTTCTCAATCTTTCCGGCAATCAGCCCCAGCATTTT,CASSKEVAALLNLSGNQPQHF
-,-,TRBJ1-1,TRBV7-9,TGTGCCAGCAGCTTACGAGGGTTCGGCACTGAAGCTTTCTTT,CASSLRGFGTEAFF
-,few,TRBJ1-2,TRBV19,TGTGCCAGTAGTACGCGGACAGCAGCCTATGGCTACACCTTC,CASSTRTAAYGYTF
TRBD1,-,TRBJ1-5,TRBV28,TGTGCCAGCAGGCATGGACAGGGACGCCAGCCCCAGCATTTT,CASRHGQGRQPQHF
-,-,TRBJ2-5,TRBV30,TGTGCCTGGGGGCCACAAGAGACCCAGTACTTC,CAWGPQETQYF
-,few,TRBJ1-3,TRBV5-8,TGTGCCAGCAGCTTGGGACTCTTAAGCTCTGGAAACACCATATATTTT,CASSLGLLSSGNTIYF
-,-,TRBJ2-7,TRBV15,TGTGCCACCAGCAGAGATACGGGCTCCTACGAGCAGTACTTC,CATSRDTGSYEQYF
-,-,TRBJ1-3,TRBV7-9,TGTGCCAGCAGCCTCATTCTGACAGTCTCTGGAAACACCATATATTTT,CASSLILTVSGNTIYF
-,-,TRBJ1-5,TRBV30,TGTGCCTGGAGTGTGGGGCTGGACAATCAGCCCCAGCATTTT,CAWSVGLDNQPQHF
-,-,TRBJ1-1,TRBV27,TGTGCCAGCAGCTTTACAGGGCGCACTGAAGCTTTCTTT,CASSFTGRTEAFF
TRBD1,-,TRBJ2-7,TRBV28,TGTGCCAGCAGTTTACTCCGGGACAGCATCTACGAGCAGTACTTC,CASSLLRDSIYEQYF
-,-,TRBJ1-1,TRBV7-9,TGTGCCAGCAGCGCGACCAGGGGATTCACTGAAGCTTTCTTT,CASSATRGFTEAFF
TRBD2,-,TRBJ2-7,TRBV27,TGTGCCAGCAGTTTGACTAGCGGGGGGTACGAGCAGTACTTC,CASSLTSGGYEQYF
-,-,TRBJ2-5,TRBV5-1,TGCGCCAGCAGGGGGGGAGAGACCCAGTACTTC,CASRGGETQYF
-,once,TRBJ1-1,TRBV5-1,TGCGCCAGCAGCCGGACTGGGATGAACACTGAAGCTTTCTTT,CASSRTGMNTEAFF
-,-,TRBJ2-7,TRBV29-1,TGCAGCGCAAAAAGAGACAGGTCCTACGAGCAGTACTTC,CSAKRDRSYEQYF
-,few,TRBJ1-6,TRBV2,TGTGCCAGCACCCCACAGGGTGGAAATTCACCCCTCCACTTT,CASTPQGGNSPLHF
-,-,TRBJ1-4,TRBV2,TGTGCCAGCAGTGAACTGGGGGCCGGGGTACGAGCTAATGAAAAACTGTTTTTT,CASSELGAGVRANEKLFF
TRBD2,few,TRBJ2-3,TRBV15,TGTGCCACCAGCAGAGCCCGGGGGCTAGCGGGAAGGCTCGGCACAGATACGCAGTATTTT,CATSRARGLAGRLGTDTQYF
TRBD2,few,TRBJ2-7,TRBV29-1,TGCAGCGTTGAAGTGGGGCTAGCGGGAGCCGGCTACGAGCAGTACTTC,CSVEVGLAGAGYEQYF
-,-,TRBJ2-7,TRBV5-1,TGCGCCAGCAGCTTGGATTCCACCTACGAGCAGTACTTC,CASSLDSTYEQYF
TRBD1,-,TRBJ2-7,TRBV5-4,TGTGCCAGCAGCTGGATTGGGCAGGGGGTCGACGAGCAGTACTTC,CASSWIGQGVDEQYF
-,-,TRBJ2-7,TRBV30,TGTGCCTGGAGTACAGGGCCCTACGAGCAGTACTTC,CAWSTGPYEQYF
TRBD1,-,TRBJ1-2,TRBV11-2,TGTGCCAGCAGCTACAGGGGGGGCTACACCTTC,CASSYRGGYTF
TRBD2,-,TRBJ2-1,TRBV7-2,TGTGCCAGCAGAACCAGCGTACTAGCGGGGGGGCCGGGAGTTGATGAGCAGTTCTTC,CASRTSVLAGGPGVDEQFF
-,-,TRBJ2-2,TRBV5-4,TGTGCCAGCAGCTTCGGTGTACCCGGGGAGCTGTTTTTT,CASSFGVPGELFF
-,-,TRBJ2-1,TRBV5-6,TGTGCCAGCAGCTTCGCGGGCAATGAGCAGTTCTTC,CASSFAGNEQFF
TRBD1,-,TRBJ1-5,TRBV19,TGTGCCAGTAGTCCCGACAGGGGGGATCAGCCCCAGCATTTT,CASSPDRGDQPQHF
TRBD1,-,TRBJ2-7,TRBV7-3,TGTGCCAGCAGCGCACAGGGGGGAAGCCTCGAGCAGTACTTC,CASSAQGGSLEQYF
TRBD2,-,TRBJ2-5,TRBV4-1,TGCGCCAGCAGCTTAACCTGGCCTAGCGGGATAGAGACCCAGTACTTC,CASSLTWPSGIETQYF
TRBD1,-,TRBJ2-7,TRBV14,TGTGCCAGCAGCCAAGTACAGGGGACCTACGAGCAGTACTTC,CASSQVQGTYEQYF
TRBD2,-,TRBJ2-1,TRBV30,TGTGCCTGGAGTGGCTCAGGGATAGCGGGGAACTACAATGAGCAGTTCTTC,CAWSGSGIAGNYNEQFF
-,-,TRBJ2-7,TRBV28,TGTGCCAGCAGATACCCCAGGGGTCTACTCTACGAGCAGTACTTC,CASRYPRGLLYEQYF
-,-,TRBJ2-5,TRBV6-6,TGTGCCAGCAGTGAGGGGGGGAAGACCCAGTACTTC,CASSEGGKTQYF
-,-,TRBJ2-7,TRBV12-2,TGTGCAAGTCGCCTATCCCAGCGGGGGGGGTACTACGAGCAGTACTTC,CASRLSQRGGYYEQYF
-,-,TRBJ1-5,TRBV4-2,TGTGCCAGCAGCCAAGATCTGGGGCCCAATCAGCCCCAGCATTTT,CASSQDLGPNQPQHF
TRBD1,-,TRBJ2-3,TRBV2,TGTGCCAGCTCCGGGACAGGGGAGTATCAAGATACGCAGTATTTT,CASSGTGEYQDTQYF
-,-,TRBJ2-7,TRBV6-5,TGTGCCAGCAGTTACTCACCGATTGCTTCTACTGGCGAGCAGTACTTC,CASSYSPIASTGEQYF
-,-,TRBJ2-2,TRBV28,TGTGCCAGCAGTTTAATGGCAGGGGCCGGGGAGCTGTTTTTT,CASSLMAGAGELFF
-,few,TRBJ1-1,TRBV19,TGTGCCAGTAGTCCGAAGAGGAACACTGAAGCTTTCTTT,CASSPKRNTEAFF
-,-,TRBJ2-1,TRBV30,TGTGCCTGGAGACAGCGGAGAGACTCCTACAATGAGCAGTTCTTC,CAWRQRRDSYNEQFF
-,few,TRBJ1-2,TRBV29-1,TGCAGCGTTGCCCCCCGAGGAGGGGCGGTTGGCTACACCTTC,CSVAPRGGAVGYTF
TRBD2,-,TRBJ2-5,TRBV19,TGTGCCAGTAGTATAACTTGGGCTAGCGGGGCGAATTCTCTAGAGACCCAGTACTTC,CASSITWASGANSLETQYF
-,-,TRBJ2-7,TRBV5-1,TGCGCCAGCAGCCTAGGTGGAGGCGAGCAGTACTTC,CASSLGGGEQYF
TRBD2,-,TRBJ2-3,TRBV6-5,TGTGCCAGCAGTACTCCGGGGGGGAACACAGATACGCAGTATTTT,CASSTPGGNTDTQYF
TRBD1,-,TRBJ1-2,TRBV27,TGTGCCAGCAGTTTTCAGGGGGCACCCCATGGCTACACCTTC,CASSFQGAPHGYTF
-,-,TRBJ2-6,TRBV28,TGTGCCAGCAGGAGTGCTGGGGCCAACGTCCTGACTTTC,CASRSAGANVLTF
TRBD1,-,TRBJ2-7,TRBV5-4,TGTGCCAGCAGCTGGGGGACAGGGAACTACGAGCAGTACTTC,CASSWGTGNYEQYF
TRBD1,once,TRBJ1-1,TRBV9,TGTGCCAGCAGCCGGGACAGGGGATCGACTGAAGCTTTCTTT,CASSRDRGSTEAFF
TRBD1,-,TRBJ1-5,TRBV6-6,TGTGCCAGCAGTTACTCGGACAGGGGCAATCAGCCCCAGCATTTT,CASSYSDRGNQPQHF
TRBD2,few,TRBJ2-7,TRBV2,TGTGCCAGCAGTGGGGAGACTAGCGACTACGAGCAGTACTTC,CASSGETSDYEQYF
-,-,TRBJ1-1,TRBV30,TGTGCCTGGACAGGGGCAAAAGCTTTCTTT,CAWTGAKAFF
-,-,TRBJ2-7,TRBV28,TGTGCCAGCAGTTCGAAGGGAGACACCCACGAGCAGTACTTC,CASSSKGDTHEQYF
-,-,TRBJ1-1,TRBV27,TGTGCCAGCGGTTCCGATAGGGACACCCTTGAAGCTTTCTTT,CASGSDRDTLEAFF
TRBD2,-,TRBJ2-2,TRBV29-1,TGCAGCGTTCTAAAAGTGGGGGGGAAGGGCACCGGGGAGCTGTTTTTT,CSVLKVGGKGTGELFF
TRBD2,-,TRBJ2-7,TRBV29-1,TGCAGCGTTGTGGGGGAGGGCAGGTCCTACGAGCAGTACTTC,CSVVGEGRSYEQYF
TRBD1,-,TRBJ2-6,TRBV10-3,TGTGCCATCCCGGGACAGACTAAGTTCGGGGCCAACGTCCTGACTTTC,CAIPGQTKFGANVLTF
-,-,TRBJ1-2,TRBV11-1,TGTGCCAGCAGCTTCGGTCAGGGTCTGGATGGCTACACCTTC,CASSFGQGLDGYTF
-,-,TRBJ2-1,TRBV7-2,TGTGCCAGCAGCTCCGGGTCTAGCTCCTACAATGAGCAGTTCTTC,CASSSGSSSYNEQFF
-,-,TRBJ1-1,TRBV11-3,TGTGCCAGCAGCTTGGGGGGGGTGAACACTGAAGCTTTCTTT,CASSLGGVNTEAFF